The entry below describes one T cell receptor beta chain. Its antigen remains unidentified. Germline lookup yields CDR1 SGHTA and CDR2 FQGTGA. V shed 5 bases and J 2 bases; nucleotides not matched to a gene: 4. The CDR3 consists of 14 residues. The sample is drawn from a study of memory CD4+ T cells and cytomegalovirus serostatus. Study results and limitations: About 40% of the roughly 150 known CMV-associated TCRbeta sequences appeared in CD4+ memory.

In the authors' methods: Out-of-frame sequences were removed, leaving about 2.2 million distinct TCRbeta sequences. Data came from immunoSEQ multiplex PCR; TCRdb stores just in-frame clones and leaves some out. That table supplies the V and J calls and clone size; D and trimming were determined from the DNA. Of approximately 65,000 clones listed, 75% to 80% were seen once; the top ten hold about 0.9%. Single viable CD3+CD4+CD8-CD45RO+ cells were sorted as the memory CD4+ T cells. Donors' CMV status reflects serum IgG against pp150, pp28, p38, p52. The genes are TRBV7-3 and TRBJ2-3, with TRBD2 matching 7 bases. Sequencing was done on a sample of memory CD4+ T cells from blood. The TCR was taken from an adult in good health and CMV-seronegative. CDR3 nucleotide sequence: TGTGCCAGCAGCCGACTAGCCTCCACAGATACGCAGTATTTT. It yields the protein CASSRLASTDTQYF.